The entry below describes one T cell receptor beta chain. Its binding antigen is unknown. Per-nucleotide qualities are absent, and no much larger clonotype sits a single base away. At diagnosis, tumor, uninvolved tumor-adjacent lung and peripheral blood were collected and then preserved as a mix of FFPE and fresh-frozen material. Blood samples were analyzed as peripheral blood mononuclear cells for TCR repertoire profiling. TCR beta CDR3 regions were sequenced from DNA using the immunoSEQ Assay. Regarding the original processing steps: T cell density was computed as TCR beta template counts normalized to usable DNA estimated by amplifying housekeeping genes. The preseqR package was used to estimate richness by extrapolating to 400,000 templates for PBMC samples and to 120,000 templates for tissue samples. Clonality was defined as one minus Pielou's evenness. To identify tissue-enriched TCRs, differential abundance testing was run on productive amino-acid clonotypes with a minimum total count of 5 and an alpha of 0.1. The Jaccard Index and the Morisita Overlap Index were used to measure how much the repertoires overlapped between compartments. GLIPH grouped TCR beta CDR3s together with public tetramer-defined viral CDR3s, and a viral motif had to include at least three viral sequences and show V-gene enrichment. Entries here come from immuneACCESS through TCRdb and include only in-frame sequences with V and J called. Some clones fail to appear in such tables; in the studies checked, an unresolved V gene covers under half of the shortfall, and the cause of the remainder is unknown. That table furnishes V, J and clone size, whereas the DNA furnished D and trimming. The sample records tens of thousands of clones, around 92% of which are singletons. The ten biggest clones cover 2.1% of the sample.

The source of the sample is a study of T cells in localized non-small cell lung cancer (TCRdb year 2020). Regarding the research as a whole: The study examined T cell repertoires in approximately 240 patients with early-stage NSCLC and compared tumors with uninvolved tumor-adjacent lungs. The cohort was made up of 200 to 250 treatment-naive NSCLC patients whose localized lung tumors had been resected. Of the NSCLC patients, fewer than 150 were male and approximately 97 were female, and the mean age was around 66 years. The investigation overall reported the following: Because multi-region tumor sequencing was not performed, intratumor heterogeneity could not be ruled out. Because of the exploratory design, TCR variables were selected using unadjusted p-values without false-discovery rate correction. The highest T cell clonality was observed in uninvolved tumor-adjacent lung, where clonality exceeded that of tumor, suggesting that antigenic responses were more focused in uninvolved tumor-adjacent lung. Higher T cell density in blood was associated with longer overall survival, whereas higher clonality in adjacent lung was associated with shorter survival. A median of roughly 50 of the top 100 tumor clones turned up in the paired uninvolved adjacent lung, and around 27 of those clones also ranked among the top 100 of that same adjacent lung.

The CDR3 has 14 amino acids, counting the end cysteine and phenylalanine. The sequence is cut down to CDR3 DNA, 42 bases in frame from base 1. The germline ends are 10 bases apart after V is trimmed by 3 bases and J by 1 base. Sequences SGHNT (CDR1) and YYREEE (CDR2) are obtained from the germline V gene (reference sequence). This sample comprised peripheral blood, obtained before any cancer treatment. This receptor was identified in a female donor older than 55 with stage I lung adenocarcinoma. The rearrangement combines TRBV5-4 with TRBJ1-1; TRBD1 is a possible D gene, resting on 5 matching bases. The sequenced DNA: TGTGCCAGCAGCTCTCCAACAGGGAACACTGAAGCTTTCTTT. This yields the protein CASSSPTGNTEAFF.